This T cell receptor (beta chain) was recorded in a study of OX40 agonist ivuxolimab in advanced cancers. About the study: Patients were given ivuxolimab, an antibody that agonizes OX40 (CD134). Findings of the study overall: Clonal expansion by week 6 occurred in CD4+ and CD8+ blood T cells (at 0.1 to 3.0 mg/kg).

Assay used: immunoSEQ multiplex PCR; TCRdb lists only in-frame clones, some missing. Altogether tens of thousands of clones are present, roughly nine tenths being singletons, with the ten largest covering more than 10%. About this clone itself: Its specificity is unknown.

Anyone with autoimmune disease history or systemic immunosuppression was excluded. Germline V gives CDR1 MNHEY, CDR2 SMNVEV (reference sequence). After removal of 1 base from V and 7 bases from J, the junction contained 10 bases not matched to a gene. The CDR3 runs 17 residues. The sequenced sample was CD4+ or CD8+ T cells sorted from blood, obtained in a trial of the OX40 agonist ivuxolimab. The rearrangement joins TRBV27 to TRBJ2-1, with 10 bases matching TRBD2. The clonotype was recovered from an adult with an advanced solid tumor such as melanoma, head and neck, liver or kidney cancer. The CDR3 reads CASSLYVSGRARNEQFF. DNA of the CDR3: TGTGCCAGCAGTTTATACGTAAGCGGGAGGGCCAGGAATGAGCAGTTCTTC.